This T cell receptor (beta chain) was identified in a study of blood T cells in healthy people across ages. As to this clonotype: An end of the junction does not agree with germline; a read error may underlie this.

CDR3 length: 16 residues. Germline loops: CDR1 SGHTA, CDR2 FQGTGA. Together with a sample-barcoded 5' primer, a J-beta primer mix was included in a second PCR lasting about 6 to 11 cycles. TCRdb itself ran the 5' RACE reads through MiXCR, one entry per CDR3 protein. The table shows over 1,500,000 distinct CDR3 sequences, with more than 35% occurring only once. The gene calls are TRBV7-3 and TRBJ2-5; 11 bases align to TRBD2. The source of this sequence is a human donor in good health. Specimen: blood. The CDR3 nucleotides are TGCGCCAGCAGCTTAACAGCCGGACTAGCGGGAGAGACCCAGTACTTC. This codes for CASSLTAGLAGETQYF. The full variable domain, in which reference TRBV7-3 and TRBJ2-5 provide the parts outside the CDR3, is GAGVSQTPSNKVTEKGKYVELRCDPISGHTALYWYRQSLGQGPEFLIYFQGTGAADDSGLPNDRFFAVRPEGSVSTLKIQRTERGDSAVYLCASSLTAGLAGETQYFGPGTRLLVL.